What follows are 8 T cell receptor beta chains derived from one specimen sequenced in a study of blood T cell repertoires in COVID-19. TCRdb's copy holds only in-frame clones and misses some; the assay was immunoSEQ multiplex PCR. The sample yields about 250,000 clones, roughly 85% seen once. Sequencing was performed on peripheral blood. The receptor source for this set is a man in his fifties with COVID-19, enrolled during active disease.

The chain recombines TRBV10-2 with TRBJ2-1; D might be TRBD2 (5 bases). This CDR3 is 14 amino acids long. CDR1 is WSHSY and CDR2 is SAAADI in the germline V gene. The V gene lost 3 bases and the J gene lost 8 bases, with 14 bases spanning the gap. CDR3: CASSDSLDGDEQFF. Here the CDR3 DNA reads TGCGCCAGCAGTGACAGTCTAGACGGGGATGAGCAGTTCTTC.

This clone turned up a few times. V usage is TRBV5-1 and J usage is TRBJ1-4; D gene uncertain. The V end lost 1 base, the J end lost 8 bases, and 12 bases lay between the germline ends. This CDR3 spans 14 amino acids. Germline CDR1 reads SGHRS; CDR2 reads YFSETQ. CDR3 bases: TGCGCCAGCAGCTTGCCCACAGACCCCGAAAAACTGTTTTTT. Translating gives CASSLPTDPEKLFF.

The chain recombines TRBV19 with TRBJ1-1; TRBD1 matches at 10 bases. Trimming at V came to 7 bases and at J to 4 bases, leaving 6 bases not matched to a gene. The CDR3 spans 14 residues. Germline V lookup: CDR1 LNHDA, CDR2 SQIVND (reference sequence). CDR3 in amino acids: CASTGTGDATEAFF. The CDR3 DNA reads as TGTGCCAGTACCGGGACAGGGGACGCCACTGAAGCTTTCTTT.

The V call is TRBV11-2, the J call TRBJ2-3, with 15 bases that match TRBD2. Losses at the gene ends were 5 bases for V and 9 bases for J; bases not matched to a gene: 9. Germline assignment: CDR1 SGHAT and CDR2 FQNNGV. The CDR3 spans 16 residues. CDR3 sequence (DNA): TGTGCCAGCAGCCCGTGGACTAGCGGGGGGGGGCAGACGCAGTATTTT. This gives the protein CASSPWTSGGGQTQYF.

V is TRBV5-1 and J is TRBJ2-1; 14 bases align to TRBD2. CDR3 length: 16 residues. Germline V gene lookup returns CDR1 SGHRS and CDR2 YFSETQ. V lost 0 bases and J lost 6; bases outside the gene matches: 2. CDR3 in DNA: TGCGCCAGCAGCTTGGCCGGGACTAGCGGGAGCAATGAGCAGTTCTTC. Translating it yields CASSLAGTSGSNEQFF.

This chain links TRBV19 with TRBJ2-2; 7 nucleotides line up with TRBD2. The CDR3 runs to 15 residues. CDR1 is LNHDA, CDR2 SQIVND, per germline (reference sequence). V trimming: 3 bases; J trimming: 5 bases; junction bases outside the gene matches: 6. This chain's CDR3 is CASSISGRRTGELFF. DNA for the CDR3: TGTGCCAGTAGTATTTCCGGGAGGAGAACCGGGGAGCTGTTTTTT.

V is TRBV27 and J is TRBJ1-6; the D is unclear. V was pared by 2 bases and J by 4 bases, with 9 bases between. CDR3 length: 15 amino acids. From germline, CDR1 is MNHEY and CDR2 SMNVEV (reference sequence). The chain's CDR3 is CASSLRGGYNSPLHF. CDR3 in DNA: TGTGCCAGCAGTTTAAGAGGAGGTTATAATTCACCCCTCCACTTT.

CDR3 sequence (DNA): TGTGCCACCAGCAGAGACCGACAGGGGTATACTAACTATGGCTACACCTTC. It codes for CATSRDRQGYTNYGYTF. The rearrangement uses TRBV15 and TRBJ1-2; 8 bases line up with TRBD1. The CDR3 extends over 17 amino acids. Germline CDR1 is LNHNV and CDR2 is YYDKDF (reference sequence). Unmatched junction bases numbered 6, after V lost 0 bases and J lost 0 bases.